A single sample gave rise to the 23 T cell receptor beta chains below, sequenced in a study of shared clonotypes between healthy human individuals. Sequencing used immunoSEQ multiplex PCR; TCRdb keeps in-frame clones, though not all of them. The table includes approximately 2.1 million clones, about 92% detected once. The sample was naive CD4+ T cells from PBMCs. The subset here: CD45RA+ positively selected. The source is a man aged 18 to 29 in good health. Some clones in this sample may be carry-over from other donors' samples.

This clone appeared a few times. The J gene is TRBJ1-4, the V gene TRBV18; D is undetermined. Trimming removed 2 bases at V and 2 bases at J, with 6 bases between. The CDR3 covers 14 residues. CDR1 KGHSH and CDR2 LQKENI come from the germline V gene. CDR3 sequence reads: CASSPMGTNEKLFF. The CDR3, as DNA: TGTGCCAGCTCACCAATGGGGACTAATGAAAAACTGTTTTTT.

V is TRBV27 and J is TRBJ2-7, with a possible D match to TRBD2 (6 bases). CDR1 MNHEY and CDR2 SMNVEV come from the germline V gene (reference sequence). The CDR3 has 14 amino acids. V lost 2 bases to trimming and J lost 5 bases, with 13 bases between them. The CDR3 loop is CASSLRLATDEQYF. The CDR3 coding sequence is TGTGCCAGCAGTTTACGGCTAGCGACGGACGAGCAGTACTTC.

The CDR3 protein is CASSFIPGLSNEQFF. The DNA for the CDR3 is TGTGCCAGCAGTTTCATTCCGGGACTATCCAATGAGCAGTTCTTC. The chain has TRBV28 and TRBJ2-1; 7 bases map to TRBD2. The CDR3 sequence is 15 residues long. Germline assignment: CDR1 MDHEN and CDR2 SYDVKM. V shed 3 bases, J shed 6 bases, and the junction held 8 bases outside the gene matches.

CDR3 DNA sequence: TGTGCCAGCAGCGCGGGACTCCACAATGAGCAGTTCTTC. Encoded protein: CASSAGLHNEQFF. The chain carries TRBV9 and TRBJ2-1, with a tentative D call TRBD2 (6 bases). CDR1 is SGDLS and CDR2 is YYNGEE in the germline V gene. CDR3 length: 13 residues. V was trimmed by 3 bases and J by 5 bases, leaving 9 bases between them.

This chain joins TRBV11-3 and TRBJ2-5, with 12 bases fitting TRBD2. After removal of 1 base from V and 5 bases from J, the junction contained 14 bases not matched to a gene. Germline CDR1 SGHNT, CDR2 YENEEA. The CDR3 sequence is 19 residues long. DNA for the CDR3: TGTGCCAGCAGCTTAGGCGTACCCTGGACTAGCGGGATCCGGGAGACCCAGTACTTC. Residues: CASSLGVPWTSGIRETQYF. The complete variable domain, with remaining parts taken from reference TRBV11-3 and TRBJ2-5, reads EAGVVQSPRYKIIEKKQPVAFWCNPISGHNTLYWYLQNLGQGPELLIRYENEEAVDDSQLPKDRFSAERLKGVDSTLKIQPAELGDSAVYLCASSLGVPWTSGIRETQYFGPGTRLLVL.

V gene TRBV27 combines with J gene TRBJ2-6, with D possibly being TRBD2 (5 bases). Germline CDR1 and CDR2: MNHEY and SMNVEV (reference sequence). CDR3 length: 15 amino acids. The V end lost 5 bases, the J end lost 1 base, and 9 bases lay between the germline ends. The CDR3 sequence is CASSSGVSGANVLTF. For the CDR3, the DNA is TGTGCCAGCAGTAGCGGTGTTTCTGGGGCCAACGTCCTGACTTTC.

This chain uses TRBV28 with TRBJ2-7; D tentatively fits TRBD1 or TRBD2 (6 bases each). This CDR3 has 15 amino acids. V was trimmed by 2 bases and J by 2 bases, leaving 13 bases between them. Germline V gives CDR1 MDHEN, CDR2 SYDVKM. The CDR3 region has the DNA TGTGCCAGCAGTTTACAGAGGAGGGGGACCTACGAGCAGTACTTC. Amino acid sequence: CASSLQRRGTYEQYF.

The chain joins TRBV25-1 to TRBJ2-3; 8 bases agree with TRBD2. Germline values: CDR1 MGHDK, CDR2 SYGVNS. The V and J ends lost 5 bases and 4 bases, in that order; junction bases with no gene match: 11. The CDR3 runs 16 residues. This CDR3 reads CASSPLAGRIADTQYF. CDR3 nucleotides: TGTGCCAGCAGTCCCTTAGCGGGAAGGATCGCAGATACGCAGTATTTT.

This chain links TRBV18 with TRBJ2-5; D gene ambiguous. Germline lookup yields CDR1 KGHSH and CDR2 LQKENI. Trimming removed 3 bases from V and 2 bases from J, with 13 bases in between. The CDR3 is 15 residues long. The CDR3 nucleotides read TGTGCCAGCTCACCCGCACACACGATTCAAGAGACCCAGTACTTC. Protein product: CASSPAHTIQETQYF.

The V gene is TRBV18, the J gene TRBJ1-4, with a possible D match to TRBD1 (5 bases). This CDR3 contains 16 residues. V dropped 4 bases and J dropped 7 bases, with 19 bases sitting between them. CDR1 KGHSH and CDR2 LQKENI come from the germline V gene. The CDR3 sequence: CASSRLDTSLGEKLFF. For the CDR3, the DNA is TGTGCCAGCTCACGATTGGACACCTCGTTGGGTGAAAAACTGTTTTTT.

The chain joins TRBV7-2 to TRBJ2-3, with no clear D. V lost 6 bases and J 4 bases, leaving 17 bases between the germline ends. From germline, CDR1 is SGHTA and CDR2 FQGNSA. The CDR3 consists of 15 residues. DNA for the CDR3: TGTGCCAGCAGTCTGACCCCAAATCCCGCAGATACGCAGTATTTT. It yields the protein CASSLTPNPADTQYF.

Turning to this clone: One end of the junction varies from germline; a read error may be responsible. The DNA for the CDR3 is TGCGCCAGCAGCAGGGACGGCCCCGCAGAAACATTC. It is translated as CASSRDGPAETF. V gene TRBV5-1 combines with J gene TRBJ2-7; D assignment may be TRBD1 or TRBD2 (5 bases each). There are 12 residues in the CDR3. The germline V gene has CDR1 SGHRS and CDR2 YFSETQ.

The V call is TRBV4-1, the J call TRBJ2-5, with TRBD2 matching 13 bases. CDR3 length: 16 residues. Germline-derived CDR1 and CDR2 are MGHRA and YSYEKL. The V and J ends lost 5 bases and 5 bases, in that order; junction bases with no gene match: 8. The CDR3 loop is CASSYGLAGDGETQYF. In nucleotides, the CDR3 is TGCGCCAGCAGCTATGGACTAGCGGGAGATGGGGAGACCCAGTACTTC.

The chain is built from TRBV2 and TRBJ2-1; TRBD2 matches at 8 bases. The CDR3 is 15 amino acids. V shed 1 base, J shed 7 bases, and the junction held 6 bases outside the gene matches. Germline CDR1 SNHLY, CDR2 FYNNEI. CDR3 coding DNA: TGTGCCAGCAGTGAAGGAGGCGGGAGGATGAATGAGCAGTTCTTC. Its protein product is CASSEGGGRMNEQFF. Full variable domain (outside the CDR3, taken from reference TRBV2 and TRBJ2-1): EPEVTQTPSHQVTQMGQEVILRCVPISNHLYFYWYRQILGQKVEFLVSFYNNEISEKSEIFDDQFSVERPDGSNFTLKIRSTKLEDSAMYFCASSEGGGRMNEQFFGPGTRLTVL.

The chain links TRBV25-1 to TRBJ2-7; D not certain. The germline V and J ends were trimmed by 0 bases and 7 bases, with 7 bases remaining between them. Germline loops: CDR1 MGHDK, CDR2 SYGVNS. This CDR3 has 12 amino acids. CDR3 coding DNA: TGTGCCAGCAGTGAATATAACCGGGAGCAGTACTTC. This sequence encodes CASSEYNREQYF.

The chain is built from TRBV5-1 and TRBJ2-2; 8 bases are a match to TRBD1. Germline assignment: CDR1 SGHRS and CDR2 YFSETQ. V dropped 4 bases and J dropped 3; count of bases not matched to a gene: 5. The CDR3 loop spans 15 amino acids. CDR3 loop: CASSTNRGDTGELFF. CDR3 bases: TGCGCCAGCAGCACTAACAGGGGGGACACCGGGGAGCTGTTTTTT.

The count of this clone is one. The gene calls are TRBV6-1 and TRBJ1-2; 8 bases match TRBD1. The V segment lost 5 bases and the J segment 5 bases; nucleotides outside the gene matches: 1. The CDR3 spans 12 residues. Germline V lookup: CDR1 MNHNS, CDR2 SASEGT. The CDR3 loop is CASSTGGYGYTF. CDR3 DNA sequence: TGTGCCAGCAGTACAGGGGGGTATGGCTACACCTTC.

Points on this clone: The same CDR3 also results from other DNA sequences found in this sample. In DNA form, the CDR3 reads TGCGCCAGCAGCTTGGGTCTAGACAATGAGCAGTTCTTC. Its protein product is CASSLGLDNEQFF. The rearrangement links TRBV5-1 to TRBJ2-1; no reliable D call. This CDR3 is 13 amino acids long. Trimming took off 0 bases at V and 5 bases at J, with 6 bases between the two ends. CDR1 is SGHRS, CDR2 YFSETQ, per germline.

The V gene is TRBV5-4, the J gene TRBJ1-1, with a tentative D call TRBD1 (5 bases). The V end lost 5 bases, the J end lost 7 bases, and 9 bases lay between the germline ends. Germline CDR1 reads SGHNT; CDR2 reads YYREEE (reference sequence). This CDR3 region has 11 residues. This chain's CDR3 is CASRTEVEAFF. DNA of the CDR3: TGTGCCAGCAGGACAGAAGTTGAAGCTTTCTTT.

This chain links TRBV6-1 with TRBJ2-1; D is undetermined. The germline V gene encodes CDR1 MNHNS and CDR2 SASEGT. V lost 7 bases and J lost 4, with 11 bases in between. The CDR3 runs to 13 residues. The chain's CDR3 is CASTRAWYNEQFF. For the CDR3, the DNA is TGTGCCAGCACTAGGGCATGGTACAATGAGCAGTTCTTC.

This clone was seen only once. V and J are TRBV6-5 and TRBJ1-2; D is possibly TRBD1 (5 bases). V dropped 0 bases and J dropped 6 bases, with 14 bases sitting between them. The CDR3 consists of 15 residues. CDR1 and CDR2 from the germline V gene are MNHEY and SVGAGI. In DNA, the CDR3 is TGTGCCAGCAGTTACTCGCACGCCTTAGGGGATGGCTACACCTTC. Translating gives CASSYSHALGDGYTF.

DNA of the CDR3: TGTGCCAGCAGCCAGCCGCTAGCGGGAGGGGAGACCCAGTACTTC. Its translation is CASSQPLAGGETQYF. V and J are TRBV7-8 and TRBJ2-5, with 12 bases matching TRBD2. The CDR3 has 15 amino acids. V lost 5 bases to trimming and J lost 5 bases; unmatched junction nucleotides: 6. CDR1 and CDR2 from the germline V gene are SGHVS and FQNEAQ.

The gene calls are TRBV5-6 and TRBJ2-1, with D perhaps TRBD1 (5 bases). Germline lookup yields CDR1 SGHDT and CDR2 YYEEEE. CDR3 size: 13 residues. V lost 2 bases and J lost 15, with 18 bases in between. CDR3 protein: CASSFDLTRGSFF. Written as DNA, the CDR3 is TGTGCCAGCAGCTTTGACCTCACAAGGGGTTCGTTCTTC.